These 10 T cell receptor beta chains originate from one sample sequenced in a study of cytotoxic CD8 clonotypes in ibrutinib-treated CLL (dated by TCRdb to the early 2020s). The receptor library was made with the immunoSEQ multiplex PCR assay. In its TCRdb copy, this immuneACCESS table keeps in-frame sequences only and misses some clones. Where compared with another copy, unresolved V genes explain less than half of these, and the others have no known cause. The table for this sample lists around 160,000 clones; 81% of them were counted only once. Together, the top ten hold around 2% of the sample. The time point label on this specimen signifies: more than 10 months on ibrutinib. The starting material was PBMCs, obtained after 12 months of ibrutinib treatment. The receptor set was obtained from a human donor with chronic lymphocytic leukemia.

The chain joins TRBV5-1 to TRBJ2-2; D call uncertain. V was shortened by 3 bases and J by 1 base, with 13 bases between the two germline ends. The CDR3 has 16 residues. From germline, CDR1 is SGHRS and CDR2 YFSETQ. CDR3 protein: CASSSAPPGNTGELFF. The CDR3 nucleotides are TGCGCCAGCAGCTCGGCTCCGCCGGGGAACACCGGGGAGCTGTTTTTT.

The chain has TRBV7-9 and TRBJ2-4; D is uncertain. V shed 1 base and J shed 2 bases, with 15 bases lying between them. This CDR3 is built from 17 residues. CDR1 SEHNR and CDR2 FQNEAQ come from the germline V gene (reference sequence). CDR3 nucleotides: TGTGCCAGCAGCTTAGAGTACGACGCGCCCCCCAAAAACATTCAGTACTTC. Its translation: CASSLEYDAPPKNIQYF.

The V and J genes are TRBV28 and TRBJ1-2, with a possible D match to TRBD1 (5 bases). Germline-derived CDR1 and CDR2 are MDHEN and SYDVKM. This CDR3 contains 12 residues. V lost 7 bases and J 8 bases, leaving 14 bases between the germline ends. The CDR3 reads CASIGTAGGYTF. In nucleotides, the CDR3 is TGTGCCAGCATCGGGACGGCGGGCGGCTACACCTTC.

The chain joins TRBV15 to TRBJ1-4, with a tentative D call TRBD1 (5 bases). The CDR3 runs to 15 residues. V dropped 5 bases and J dropped 3 bases, with 13 bases sitting between them. The germline V gene encodes CDR1 LNHNV and CDR2 YYDKDF (reference sequence). CDR3 DNA sequence: TGTGCCACCAGCCTCAGGGCGCGGGCTAATGAAAAACTGTTTTTT. It encodes CATSLRARANEKLFF. Supplemented by reference TRBV15 and TRBJ1-4, the full variable domain reads DAMVIQNPRYQVTQFGKPVTLSCSQTLNHNVMYWYQQKSSQAPKLLFHYYDKDFNNEADTPDNFQSRRPNTSFCFLDIRSPGLGDTAMYLCATSLRARANEKLFFGSGTQLSVL.

The rearrangement links TRBV14 to TRBJ2-1; D gene unclear. V was shortened by 1 base and J by 6 bases, with 19 bases between the two germline ends. This CDR3 spans 17 amino acids. Germline CDR1 and CDR2: SGHDN and FVKESK. CDR3 region: CASSQVFIVGIRNEQFF. DNA of the CDR3: TGTGCCAGCAGCCAAGTTTTCATCGTGGGTATCCGCAATGAGCAGTTCTTC.

V gene TRBV7-9 combines with J gene TRBJ1-1; perhaps TRBD1 as D (5 bases). This CDR3 has 11 amino acids. Germline CDR1 SEHNR, CDR2 FQNEAQ (reference sequence). Between the trimmed V and J ends, which lost 5 bases and 5 bases, there was a span of 6 bases. As DNA, the CDR3 is TGTGCCAGCAGCAAGGGGACTGAAGCTTTCTTT. It specifies CASSKGTEAFF. Supplemented by reference TRBV7-9 and TRBJ1-1, the full variable domain reads DTGVSQNPRHKITKRGQNVTFRCDPISEHNRLYWYRQTLGQGPEFLTYFQNEAQLEKSRLLSDRFSAERPKGSFSTLEIQRTEQGDSAMYLCASSKGTEAFFGQGTRLTVV.

This clone appeared once. This chain joins TRBV7-3 and TRBJ2-2; tentative D call: TRBD2 (5 bases). Trimming took off 4 bases at V and 7 bases at J, with 19 bases between the two ends. The CDR3 is 16 amino acids. CDR1 and CDR2 from the germline V gene are SGHTA and FQGTGA. The CDR3 is CASSSQRPAGVGELFF. CDR3 DNA sequence: TGTGCCAGCAGCTCCCAAAGACCCGCCGGGGTCGGGGAGCTGTTTTTT. Supplemented by reference TRBV7-3 and TRBJ2-2, the full variable domain reads GAGVSQTPSNKVTEKGKYVELRCDPISGHTALYWYRQSLGQGPEFLIYFQGTGAADDSGLPNDRFFAVRPEGSVSTLKIQRTERGDSAVYLCASSSQRPAGVGELFFGEGSRLTVL.

This chain's CDR3 is CASSPGVQGEQYF. The DNA of the CDR3 is TGTGCCAGCAGCCCCGGGGTCCAGGGAGAGCAGTACTTC. The V gene is TRBV7-2, the J gene TRBJ2-7; D may match TRBD1 or TRBD2 (5 bases each). CDR1 SGHTA and CDR2 FQGNSA come from the germline V gene. The CDR3 extends over 13 amino acids. V was shortened by 5 bases and J by 7 bases, with 15 bases between the two germline ends.

This clone was seen once. The V gene is TRBV11-2, the J gene TRBJ2-5, with D possibly being TRBD2 (6 bases). Trimming stripped 1 base from V and 1 base from J, with 10 bases between. Germline CDR1 is SGHAT and CDR2 is FQNNGV. The CDR3 consists of 15 residues. The DNA of the CDR3 is TGTGCCAGCAGCTTAGCCCACGGGGGCCAAGAGACCCAGTACTTC. This codes for CASSLAHGGQETQYF.

The rearrangement links TRBV5-3 to TRBJ1-1, with D possibly matching TRBD1 (5 bases). TRBV5-3 falls under the ORF class, with uncertain function. Trimming pared 0 bases from V and 1 base from J, leaving 10 bases between. This CDR3 is 15 amino acids long. The CDR3, as DNA: TGTGCCAGAAGCTTGGGGGACGGGACGAACACTGAAGCTTTCTTT. This translates into CARSLGDGTNTEAFF.